This entry lists 10 T cell receptor beta chains sequenced from one sample in a study of cytomegalovirus exposure and HLA in healthy donors (dated by TCRdb to about 2017). Libraries were prepared through the immunoSEQ multiplex PCR assay. In its TCRdb copy, this immuneACCESS table keeps in-frame sequences only and misses some clones. Where compared with another copy, unresolved V genes explain less than half of these, and the others have no known cause. The sample has roughly 200,000 clones on record, 80% to 90% of them singletons. 1.2% of the sample rests with the top ten. Input material: PBMCs. These TCRs come from a woman aged 25 to 39 in good health and CMV-seronegative.

This chain joins TRBV2 and TRBJ2-7; maybe TRBD2 (5 bases). The CDR3 runs to 11 residues. The germline gives CDR1 SNHLY, CDR2 FYNNEI. V was clipped by 6 bases and J by 9 bases, with 12 bases between them. The CDR3 sequence: CASSERTGQYF. The CDR3 DNA is TGTGCCAGCAGCGAAAGGACTGGGCAGTACTTC.

The chain joins TRBV10-1 to TRBJ1-3; possibly TRBD1 for D (6 bases). Trimming removed 7 bases from V and 1 base from J, with 11 bases in between. The length of the CDR3 is 14 residues. CDR1 and CDR2 from the germline V gene are WNHNN and SYGVQD (reference sequence). CDR3 protein: CASTPGQSGNTIYF. Here the CDR3 DNA reads TGCGCCAGCACCCCCGGACAGTCTGGAAACACCATATATTTT.

The chain uses TRBV4-1 and TRBJ2-1; TRBD2 matches at 11 bases. CDR1 and CDR2 (germline): MGHRA, YSYEKL. The CDR3 runs to 16 residues. With V trimmed by 4 bases and J by 1 base, 3 bases remained unmatched. The CDR3 here is CASSPLAGASYNEQFF. The CDR3 nucleotides are TGCGCCAGCAGCCCACTAGCGGGAGCATCCTACAATGAGCAGTTCTTC.

The chain carries TRBV10-2 and TRBJ2-7, with D tentatively TRBD2 (7 bases). V lost 6 bases and J lost 2, with 17 bases in between. The germline V gene encodes CDR1 WSHSY and CDR2 SAAADI. The CDR3 runs to 15 residues. The CDR3 is CASSQERGGTYEQYF. The CDR3, as DNA: TGCGCCAGCAGCCAGGAAAGGGGGGGCACCTACGAGCAGTACTTC.

This clone was found once. This sequence joins TRBV19 and TRBJ1-1; the D is unclear. Germline-derived CDR1 and CDR2 are LNHDA and SQIVND (reference sequence). This CDR3 contains 13 residues. V lost 5 bases to trimming and J lost 4 bases, with 11 bases between them. The CDR3 nucleotides are TGTGCCAGTAGTCCCTCAGGCAGCACTGAAGCTTTCTTT. Protein: CASSPSGSTEAFF.

This chain links TRBV30 with TRBJ2-7; D call uncertain. The germline CDR1 and CDR2 sequences are GTSNPN and SVGIG (reference sequence). The CDR3 sequence is 14 residues long. V was clipped by 2 bases and J by 1 base, with 12 bases between them. This CDR3 is CAWSLPPLSYEQYF. In DNA form, the CDR3 reads TGTGCCTGGAGTCTCCCCCCTTTATCCTACGAGCAGTACTTC.

This sequence joins TRBV28 and TRBJ1-2; TRBD1 matches 11 bases. V shed 3 bases, J shed 4 bases, and the junction held 1 base outside the gene matches. The V gene's germline CDR1 is MDHEN and CDR2 SYDVKM. This CDR3 has 14 amino acids. CDR3 region: CASSLGQGGYGYTF. Written as DNA, the CDR3 is TGTGCCAGCAGTTTGGGACAGGGGGGCTATGGCTACACCTTC.

The gene calls are TRBV6-1 and TRBJ1-5; a possible D gene is TRBD1 (5 bases). The CDR3 is 13 residues long. Trimming pared 7 bases from V and 3 bases from J, leaving 10 bases between. Germline CDR1 is MNHNS and CDR2 is SASEGT. The chain's CDR3 is CASMGLLNQPQHF. DNA of the CDR3: TGTGCCAGCATGGGGCTTCTCAATCAGCCCCAGCATTTT.

CDR3 sequence: CASSPRGRGNQPQHF. The CDR3 bases are TGTGCCAGCAGTCCCCGAGGGAGAGGCAATCAGCCCCAGCATTTT. This chain connects TRBV28 to TRBJ1-5; D gene uncertain. Trimming removed 5 bases at V and 2 bases at J, with 13 bases between. In germline, CDR1 is MDHEN, CDR2 SYDVKM. The CDR3 runs to 15 residues.

This chain's CDR3 is CASSLYGLAAEQYF. In nucleotides, the CDR3 is TGTGCCAGCAGCCTCTACGGGCTAGCAGCCGAGCAGTACTTC. This chain connects TRBV7-9 to TRBJ2-7; D is possibly TRBD2 (5 bases). Germline-derived CDR1 and CDR2 are SEHNR and FQNEAQ (reference sequence). This CDR3 region has 14 residues. V lost 5 bases and J lost 6, with 17 bases in between.